These T cell receptor beta chains were read from a single sample in a study of cytotoxic CD8 clonotypes in ibrutinib-treated CLL. Libraries were prepared by immunoSEQ multiplex PCR; TCRdb keeps only in-frame clonotypes and omits some of them. This table holds some 140,000 clones, 91% found once. Sequences were derived from PBMCs, sampled after 12 months of ibrutinib treatment. The source of these receptors is a human donor with chronic lymphocytic leukemia. Each CDR3 is given without its conserved first and last residue. The order of the fields is J gene, V gene, CDR3 protein.

TRBJ1-4	TRBV2	ASSGRGNEKLF
TRBJ2-3	TRBV6-6	ASRTSVGDTDTQY
TRBJ1-3	TRBV9	ASSVDRATIY
TRBJ2-7	TRBV27	ASSSPGQGTSYEQY
TRBJ2-7	TRBV28	ASNASPGQGQYGQY
TRBJ2-2	TRBV19	ASNQRAGKVDGELF
TRBJ1-5	TRBV10-3	AISESGAQPQH
TRBJ2-1	TRBV7-2	ASSLVGGPSANEQF
TRBJ2-2	TRBV29-1	SVEQGAANTGELF
TRBJ2-3	TRBV7-2	ASSLEMGKSQY
TRBJ2-7	TRBV28	ASRMGQGTYEQY
TRBJ2-3	TRBV19	ASSIVQGAINTQY
TRBJ1-1	TRBV30	AWSPDSIEAF
TRBJ2-1	TRBV30	AWSVLAEYNEQF
TRBJ2-2	TRBV14	ASSPGQSTGELF
TRBJ2-1	TRBV18	ASSRTSQVGNEQF
TRBJ2-1	TRBV19	ASSTLSGQVKNEQF
TRBJ1-2	TRBV7-9	ASSLHFNLSYGYT
TRBJ2-3	TRBV25-1	ASRTEITDTQY
TRBJ2-1	TRBV28	ASRIADAYNEQF
TRBJ2-7	TRBV18	ASSPRAAPRYEQY
TRBJ1-5	TRBV7-9	ASSLGQGNQNQPQH
TRBJ1-4	TRBV19	ASSIVDSGNEKLF
TRBJ2-3	TRBV28	ASRKGGTDTQY
TRBJ2-3	TRBV4-2	ASSLWTSGNTDTQY
TRBJ2-5	TRBV6-5	ASRSGTGGQETQY
TRBJ2-7	TRBV6-6	ASSYGGSYEQY
TRBJ2-1	TRBV10-1	ASSQGTSRVQF
TRBJ2-5	TRBV7-7	ASSYTTGGETQY
TRBJ1-5	TRBV27	ASSLFPQPYSNQPQH
TRBJ2-2	TRBV19	ASSADRVGTGELF
TRBJ1-4	TRBV2	ASSVWMGEKLF
TRBJ1-2	TRBV15	ATSSAGTATGYT
TRBJ1-1	TRBV7-9	ASSFGPSVAPEAF
TRBJ2-1	TRBV11-2	ASSLVGNEQF
TRBJ2-1	TRBV19	ASSGTGAVEQF
TRBJ1-1	TRBV11-2	ASSQDGLNTEAF
TRBJ2-7	TRBV14	ASSQEGHGTYEQY